A selection of T cell receptor beta chains follows, all from one sample in a study of cytomegalovirus exposure and HLA in healthy donors. Measured with immunoSEQ multiplex PCR; TCRdb has only the in-frame clones, and not every one. The sample shows 100,000 to 150,000 clones, around 80% of them seen only once. The material sequenced was PBMCs. These receptor sequences come from a man in his forties or fifties in good health and CMV-seronegative. The conserved cysteine and the conserved F or W are not part of the CDR3 here.

cdr3_length,v_call,j_call,cdr3_aa
13,TRBV7-9,TRBJ2-3,ASSSQLSYTDTQY
13,TRBV5-6,TRBJ2-7,ASSLVLAEAYEQY
14,TRBV9,TRBJ2-5,ASSGPSGRARETQY
11,TRBV6-5,TRBJ1-1,ASSSGFGREAF
13,TRBV27,TRBJ1-5,ASSPRDRATQPQH
14,TRBV9,TRBJ2-1,ASSPDPDRGYGEQF
11,TRBV28,TRBJ1-5,ASRLIKGQPQH
13,TRBV7-3,TRBJ2-7,ASSMSGSSSHEQY
13,TRBV28,TRBJ1-4,ASSFLDTANEKLF
13,TRBV7-2,TRBJ1-4,ASSRQGSANEKLF
14,TRBV4-3,TRBJ2-1,ASSQGSGTSGNEQF
10,TRBV30,TRBJ2-7,ACVGDRDEQY
12,TRBV7-2,TRBJ1-6,ASSSPSAREPLH
14,TRBV6-1,TRBJ2-5,ASSEAAGQGRETQY
14,TRBV11-3,TRBJ2-2,ASSPLAGGGTGELF
14,TRBV5-1,TRBJ1-6,ASSLEGGPGNSPLH
11,TRBV21-1,TRBJ1-3,ASGRTSGNTIY
13,TRBV28,TRBJ2-1,ASSLTSWGVNEQF
13,TRBV7-7,TRBJ2-1,ASSFGVAGQNEQF
15,TRBV28,TRBJ1-5,ASSLPQTQGSNQPQH
11,TRBV28,TRBJ2-5,ASSTTPAHIQY
11,TRBV5-4,TRBJ1-4,ARPGSTNEKLF
17,TRBV7-3,TRBJ2-1,ASSLSSTTGQGAYNEQF
14,TRBV7-2,TRBJ1-5,ASSWSGGEGNQPQH
15,TRBV6-4,TRBJ2-3,ASKGDRRKLVGDTQY
13,TRBV13,TRBJ1-5,ASSSPDRGGQPQH
11,TRBV11-2,TRBJ2-3,ASSLDFGDTQY
12,TRBV19,TRBJ1-1,ASSIGGPNTEAF
12,TRBV6-5,TRBJ2-3,ASSAGFSTDTQY
13,TRBV5-4,TRBJ2-1,ASSLDRGLYNEQF
13,TRBV18,TRBJ2-2,ASSTGTPNTGELF
13,TRBV7-9,TRBJ2-7,ASSHRTGGWGEQY
10,TRBV7-9,TRBJ1-1,SIRAGNTEAF
11,TRBV6-6,TRBJ2-1,ASRGPVGGEQF
12,TRBV28,TRBJ1-5,ASTQGFGNQPQH
12,TRBV11-2,TRBJ1-5,ASSRDRGNQPQH
13,TRBV7-3,TRBJ2-1,ASSSPGGNYNEQF
12,TRBV9,TRBJ2-2,ASSLREGTGELF
13,TRBV12-5,TRBJ2-7,ASGGRQGSSYEQY
13,TRBV19,TRBJ2-5,ASSMWGGVQETQY
12,TRBV4-1,TRBJ1-1,ASSQVGSNTEAF
11,TRBV11-3,TRBJ1-1,ASSLEGNTEAF
12,TRBV7-8,TRBJ1-4,ASSRGGFNEKLF
12,TRBV4-1,TRBJ2-3,ASSRSGESDTQY
14,TRBV7-2,TRBJ1-5,ASSLDPGGSGQPQH
13,TRBV15,TRBJ1-1,TTSIEGSVSAEAF
8,TRBV29-1,-,SSGSNEQY
15,TRBV7-2,TRBJ1-5,ASSLKGRGGESQPQH
14,TRBV7-8,TRBJ1-4,ASSPLRVATNEKLF
14,TRBV27,TRBJ2-3,ASSLPEDRGGDTQY
9,TRBV27,TRBJ1-2,ASLGRDGYT
12,TRBV6-5,TRBJ2-7,ASSYQDRGYEQY
12,TRBV28,TRBJ2-1,ASRPGVTYNEQF
12,TRBV11-1,TRBJ1-1,ASSEKRRNTEAF
12,TRBV11-2,TRBJ2-7,ASSLVSRGYEQY
13,TRBV6-5,TRBJ2-7,ASRLRSGTSYEQY
13,TRBV7-9,TRBJ1-2,ASSSTHQGNYGYT